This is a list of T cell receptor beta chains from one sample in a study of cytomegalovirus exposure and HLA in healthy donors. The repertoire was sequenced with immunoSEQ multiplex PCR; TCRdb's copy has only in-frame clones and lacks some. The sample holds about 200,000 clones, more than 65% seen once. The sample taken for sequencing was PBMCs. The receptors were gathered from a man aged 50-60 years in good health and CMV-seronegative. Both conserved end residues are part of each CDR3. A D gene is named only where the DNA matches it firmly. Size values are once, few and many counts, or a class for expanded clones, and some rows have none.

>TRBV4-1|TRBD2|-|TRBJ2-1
TGCGCCAGCAGCCAAGGAGGGACTAGGGTTTTCTACAATGAGCAGTTCTTC
CASSQGGTRVFYNEQFF
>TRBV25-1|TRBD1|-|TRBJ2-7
TGTGCCAGCAGGGGACAGGGGGAGAGGGAGCAGTACTTC
CASRGQGEREQYF
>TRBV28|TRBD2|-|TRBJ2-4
TGTGCCAGCAGTTTACAGGGACTACTAGCCAAAAACATTCAGTACTTC
CASSLQGLLAKNIQYF
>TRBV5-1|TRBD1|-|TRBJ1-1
TGCGCAAGCAAACCCGGGACAGGGTCTTTTGAAGCTTTCTTT
CASKPGTGSFEAFF
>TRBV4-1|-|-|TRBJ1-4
TGCGCCAGCAGCCCCCGGGTAAATGAAAAACTGTTTTTT
CASSPRVNEKLFF
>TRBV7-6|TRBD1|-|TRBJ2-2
TGTGCCAGCAGCTCGACAGGGGCCGGGGAGCTGTTTTTT
CASSSTGAGELFF
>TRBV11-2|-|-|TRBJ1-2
TGTGCCAGCAGCTTAAACACGGACAGTCGGGGCTACACCTTC
CASSLNTDSRGYTF
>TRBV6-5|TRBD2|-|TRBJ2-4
TGTGCCAGCAGTAAAATGGGGCTAGCGGCAGACATTCAGTACTTC
CASSKMGLAADIQYF
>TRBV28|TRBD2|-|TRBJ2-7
TGTGCCAGCAGTTCGGGGACTACCAGCTCCTACGAGCAGTACTTC
CASSSGTTSSYEQYF
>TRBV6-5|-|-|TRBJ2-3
TGTGCCACTCATACTCGACTGAGCCCAGATACGCAGTATTTT
CATHTRLSPDTQYF
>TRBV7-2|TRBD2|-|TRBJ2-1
TGTGCCAGCAGCTTAGATCCGGGACTAGCCTCCTACAATGAGCAGTTCTTC
CASSLDPGLASYNEQFF
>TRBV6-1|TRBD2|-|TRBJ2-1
TGTGCCAGCAGTGTACTAGCGGGTACGTCCAATGAGCAGTTCTTC
CASSVLAGTSNEQFF
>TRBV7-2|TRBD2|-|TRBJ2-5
TGTGCCAGCAGCCCCGAGGGGCTAGCGGGAGAGACCCAGTACTTC
CASSPEGLAGETQYF
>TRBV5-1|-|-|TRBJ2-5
TGCGCCAGCAGCTTGGCGGGAGAGACCCAGTACTTC
CASSLAGETQYF
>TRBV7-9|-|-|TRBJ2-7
TGTGCCAGCAGCTTACCTCAAGGGGGAGGGCCGCGGGAGCAGTACTTC
CASSLPQGGGPREQYF
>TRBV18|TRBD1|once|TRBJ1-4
TGTGCCAGCTCTTTGGACAGGGGAAGAGAAAAACTGTTTTTT
CASSLDRGREKLFF
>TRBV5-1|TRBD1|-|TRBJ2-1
TGCGCCAGCAGCTTTACGGACAGGGGAAGGGACAATGAGCAGTTCTTC
CASSFTDRGRDNEQFF
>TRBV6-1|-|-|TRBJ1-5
TGTGCCAGCAGTGAAGAGGGGGTATGGTCGCCCCAGCATTTT
CASSEEGVWSPQHF
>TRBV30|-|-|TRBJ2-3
TGTGCCTGCTCCGTCCGGGGTGCAACAGATACGCAGTATTTT
CACSVRGATDTQYF
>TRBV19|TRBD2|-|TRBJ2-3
TGTGCCAGTAGTCCGAGACTAGGCGGGAGGGGGACAGATACGCAGTATTTT
CASSPRLGGRGTDTQYF
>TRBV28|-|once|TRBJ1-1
TGTGCCAGCAGGCCCGGGACACCGAACACTGAAGCTTTCTTT
CASRPGTPNTEAFF
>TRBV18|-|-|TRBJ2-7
TGTGCCAGCTCACCACCGCAGGCTAGCCCAAACGAGCAGTACTTC
CASSPPQASPNEQYF
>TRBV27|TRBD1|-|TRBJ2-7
TGTGCCAGCGGTAGACAGGGCTCCTACGAGCAGTACTTC
CASGRQGSYEQYF
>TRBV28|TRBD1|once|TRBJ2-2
TGTGCCAGCAGTTTTCCGGGACAGCCCACCGGGGAGCTGTTTTTT
CASSFPGQPTGELFF
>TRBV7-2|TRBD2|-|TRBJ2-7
TGTGCCAGCAGCCGACTAGCGGGAGACGAGCAGTACTTC
CASSRLAGDEQYF
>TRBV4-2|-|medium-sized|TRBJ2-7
TGTGCCAGCAGCCAAGGTCAGGGGTTTTTGTACGAGCAGTACTTC
CASSQGQGFLYEQYF
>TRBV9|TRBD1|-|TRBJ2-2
TGTGCCAGCAGTAACACCGGGACAGGGTCCGGGGAGCTGTTTTTT
CASSNTGTGSGELFF
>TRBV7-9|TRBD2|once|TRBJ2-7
TGTGCCAGCAGCTTTACTAGCGGGAGAGGCGAGCAGTACTTC
CASSFTSGRGEQYF
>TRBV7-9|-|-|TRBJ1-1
TGTGCCAGCAGCTTATTGATAGTGAACACTGAAGCTTTCTTT
CASSLLIVNTEAFF